This entry lists 26 T cell receptor beta chains sequenced from one sample in a study of CD8 T cells in ankylosing spondylitis. TCRdb itself ran the 5' RACE reads through MiXCR, one entry per CDR3 protein. The sample includes 200,000 to 250,000 distinct CDR3 sequences, roughly 25% seen only once; the top ten take around 6.3%. The sequencing input was blood, either unsorted or a sorted T cell fraction (not recorded which). Receptor source: a male donor with ankylosing spondylitis or in good health (not recorded which).

This chain uses TRBV29-1 with TRBJ2-7; D is perhaps TRBD1 (6 bases). Germline V gene lookup returns CDR1 SQVTM and CDR2 ANQGSEA. The V and J ends lost 5 bases and 6 bases respectively, with 14 bases between them. This CDR3 is 12 amino acids long. The DNA of the CDR3 is TGCAGCGTTAGTGATGTCAGGGGCGAGCAGTACTTC. Translating gives CSVSDVRGEQYF.

J is TRBJ2-2 and V is TRBV6-5; D uncertain. The CDR3 length is 16 residues. Germline CDR1 reads MNHEY; CDR2 reads SVGAGI. Trimming removed 1 base from V and 0 bases from J, with 9 bases in between. DNA for the CDR3: TGTGCCAGCAGTTACTGGGCTGGAGCGAACACCGGGGAGCTGTTTTTT. Translated, it gives CASSYWAGANTGELFF.

This chain joins TRBV11-2 and TRBJ2-3; 16 bases line up with TRBD2. CDR1 SGHAT and CDR2 FQNNGV come from the germline V gene. The J segment lost 8 bases and the V segment lost 5 bases, leaving 16 bases of the junction unmatched. The length of the CDR3 is 19 residues. The CDR3 DNA follows: TGTGCCAGCAGCCCCGGACAGGGAGGGACTAGCGGGAGGGCGGGTACGCAGTATTTT. Translating gives CASSPGQGGTSGRAGTQYF.

This clonotype was seen only a few times. The chain has TRBV10-3 and TRBJ2-6; D ambiguous. Germline V CDR1 and CDR2: ENHRY, SYGVKD. Trimming took 2 bases from V and 0 from J, leaving 8 bases between them. This CDR3 is built from 16 residues. The CDR3: CAISETVDSGANVLTF. Written as DNA, the CDR3 is TGTGCCATCAGTGAGACAGTCGACTCTGGGGCCAACGTCCTGACTTTC.

Many counts were recorded for this clonotype. V is TRBV15 and J is TRBJ1-1; perhaps TRBD1 as D (5 bases). Germline-derived CDR1 and CDR2 are LNHNV and YYDKDF (reference sequence). The CDR3 is 15 amino acids. The ends were cut back, 1 base at V and 2 bases at J, with 11 bases in the middle. CDR3 sequence reads: CATSRVARANTEAFF. Here the CDR3 DNA reads TGTGCCACCAGCAGAGTCGCCAGGGCCAACACTGAAGCTTTCTTT.

This clonotype was recorded at least ten times. The chain couples TRBV10-3 to TRBJ2-3; D perhaps matches TRBD2 (6 bases). Trimming removed 4 bases at V and 6 bases at J, with 23 bases between. Germline V CDR1 and CDR2: ENHRY, SYGVKD. The CDR3 contains 17 residues. CDR3 sequence: CAISGRENPLGRDTQYF. CDR3 DNA: TGTGCCATCAGTGGGAGGGAAAACCCGCTAGGTCGGGATACGCAGTATTTT.

The chain joins TRBV5-1 to TRBJ2-1; 12 bases match TRBD2. Germline lookup yields CDR1 SGHRS and CDR2 YFSETQ. The CDR3 totals 17 residues. V lost 0 bases, J lost 3 bases, and 4 bases stayed unmatched. The CDR3: CASSLGLAGEGYNEQFF. CDR3 sequence (DNA): TGCGCCAGCAGCTTGGGACTAGCGGGAGAGGGCTACAATGAGCAGTTCTTC.

This clonotype was detected ten times or more. V and J are TRBV5-1 and TRBJ2-1, with D tentatively TRBD1 or TRBD2 (6 bases each). Germline CDR1 and CDR2: SGHRS and YFSETQ. The CDR3 has 14 residues. Between the trimmed V and J ends, which lost 4 bases and 2 bases, there was a span of 10 bases. The CDR3 coding sequence is TGCGCCAGCAGCGCCGGGGGCGCCTACAATGAGCAGTTCTTC. Translation: CASSAGGAYNEQFF.

The chain joins TRBV19 to TRBJ1-1; D unclear. The CDR3 has 15 residues. Trimming shortened V by 4 bases and J by 3 bases, and 15 bases separated the two germline ends. The germline V gene encodes CDR1 LNHDA and CDR2 SQIVND (reference sequence). The CDR3 reads CASSSLQQFHTEAFF. The CDR3 nucleotides are TGTGCCAGTAGTAGTTTACAGCAATTCCACACTGAAGCTTTCTTT.

This clonotype has at least ten counts. The chain joins TRBV29-1 to TRBJ2-3, with D uncertain. The CDR3 length is 12 residues. The germline V gene has CDR1 SQVTM and CDR2 ANQGSEA. The V end was cut by 2 bases, the J end by 1 base, with 4 bases between. The DNA of the CDR3 is TGCAGCGTTGAAAGGGGCACAGATACGCAGTATTTT. This sequence encodes CSVERGTDTQYF.

This clonotype was counted many times. The rearrangement uses TRBV15 and TRBJ2-3, with 8 positions matching TRBD2. The germline V gene has CDR1 LNHNV and CDR2 YYDKDF (reference sequence). The CDR3 has 16 amino acids. Losses at the gene ends were 2 bases for V and 3 bases for J; bases not matched to a gene: 7. The CDR3 DNA follows: TGTGCCACCAGCAGAACCGGGACTAGAGGGACAGATACGCAGTATTTT. Amino acids: CATSRTGTRGTDTQYF.

In its sample, this clonotype was seen many times. A junction boundary mismatches the germline segment, possibly from a read error. The rearrangement links TRBV7-7 to TRBJ2-2; 11 bases align to TRBD1. The CDR3 extends over 15 amino acids. CDR1 and CDR2 (germline): SSHAT, FNYEAQ (reference sequence). CDR3: CASSGGTGGTGELFF. CDR3 sequence (DNA): TGTGCTAGCAGCGGCGGGACAGGGGGAACCGGGGAGCTGTTTTTT.

This clonotype appeared many times. The chain employs TRBV5-1 and TRBJ1-1; weak D call: TRBD1 (5 bases). V was shortened by 3 bases and J by 1 base, with 10 bases between the two germline ends. The CDR3 runs 14 residues. Germline CDR1 and CDR2: SGHRS and YFSETQ. CDR3 nucleotide sequence: TGCGCCAGCAGCTCCTCCGGGGGGAACACTGAAGCTTTCTTT. This sequence encodes CASSSSGGNTEAFF.

This chain connects TRBV5-1 to TRBJ2-5; possibly TRBD2 for D (6 bases). Per the germline V gene, CDR1 is SGHRS and CDR2 is YFSETQ. Trimming left V 3 bases short and J 0 bases short, with 9 bases between. The CDR3 runs 14 residues. CDR3 protein: CASSWGGNQETQYF. The CDR3 DNA is TGCGCCAGCAGCTGGGGAGGCAACCAAGAGACCCAGTACTTC.

The sample holds many counts of this clonotype. For the CDR3, the DNA is TGCAGTGCTCTGGGAGGGAGGAGTACAGATACGCAGTATTTT. This gives the protein CSALGGRSTDTQYF. The V and J genes are TRBV20-1 and TRBJ2-3, with TRBD2 identical over 7 bases. The J segment lost 3 bases and the V segment lost 5 bases, leaving 8 bases of the junction unmatched. CDR1 DFQATT and CDR2 SNEGSKA come from the germline V gene (reference sequence). The CDR3 is made up of 14 amino acids.

This clonotype has a count of ten or more. This chain connects TRBV5-1 to TRBJ2-2; D might be TRBD2 (5 bases). Germline V gives CDR1 SGHRS, CDR2 YFSETQ. Trimming took 3 bases from V and 1 from J, leaving 13 bases between them. The CDR3 has 16 amino acids. The CDR3 loop is CASSSWTPGNTGELFF. The DNA of the CDR3 is TGCGCCAGCAGCTCCTGGACTCCTGGGAACACCGGGGAGCTGTTTTTT.

CDR3 DNA: TGTGCCAGCAGTGTAGGACCCGCTGGTCAATCGGGACAGTCCTATGGCTACACCTTC. It is translated as CASSVGPAGQSGQSYGYTF. V usage is TRBV6-1 and J usage is TRBJ1-2, with TRBD1 matching 7 bases. CDR3 length equals 19 residues. The V gene's germline CDR1 is MNHNS and CDR2 SASEGT. Trimming at V came to 4 bases and at J to 4 bases, leaving 21 bases not matched to a gene.

This clonotype was seen repeatedly, ten times or more. The chain recombines TRBV20-1 with TRBJ2-3; D possibly corresponds to TRBD2 (5 bases). The germline V gene encodes CDR1 DFQATT and CDR2 SNEGSKA (reference sequence). This CDR3 region has 13 residues. V dropped 6 bases and J dropped 0 bases, with 10 bases sitting between them. DNA of the CDR3: TGCAGTGCCCGACTAATTAGCACAGATACGCAGTATTTT. This codes for CSARLISTDTQYF.

This chain connects TRBV6-6 to TRBJ2-3; D call uncertain. This CDR3 has 12 amino acids. Trimming removed 7 bases at V and 6 bases at J, with 11 bases between. Germline-derived CDR1 and CDR2 are MNHNY and SVGAGI (reference sequence). CDR3 sequence reads: CASTRPPDTQYF. The CDR3 DNA reads as TGTGCCAGCACCAGGCCCCCGGATACGCAGTATTTT.

The rearrangement uses TRBV6-5 and TRBJ2-2; 8 bases fit TRBD1. V gave up 0 bases and J gave up 7 bases; unmatched junction bases: 7. The CDR3 loop spans 16 amino acids. The germline CDR1 and CDR2 sequences are MNHEY and SVGAGI. CDR3 bases: TGTGCCAGCAGTTACTCGGCAGGGGGCTACCGCGGGGAGCTGTTTTTT. Its translation is CASSYSAGGYRGELFF.

This chain joins TRBV18 and TRBJ2-2; 8 positions agree with TRBD1. Per the germline V gene, CDR1 is KGHSH and CDR2 is LQKENI. V lost 5 bases and J lost 6; bases outside the gene matches: 2. The CDR3 is 13 amino acids. For the CDR3, the DNA is TGTGCCAGCTCATCGGACAGGGCCGGGGAGCTGTTTTTT. As protein: CASSSDRAGELFF.

This clonotype was seen at least ten times. The rearrangement joins TRBV20-1 to TRBJ2-5; 9 bases agree with TRBD2. Germline CDR1 and CDR2: DFQATT and SNEGSKA (reference sequence). CDR3 length: 17 residues. V was clipped by 2 bases and J by 3 bases; unmatched bases: 13. The CDR3: CSARRREGRNIKETQYF. The CDR3 DNA is TGCAGTGCTAGAAGGCGGGAGGGCCGGAACATAAAAGAGACCCAGTACTTC.

The sample holds a few counts of this clonotype. This sequence joins TRBV9 and TRBJ2-1, with no clear D. Per the germline V gene, CDR1 is SGDLS and CDR2 is YYNGEE. The V end was cut by 2 bases, the J end by 5 bases, with 14 bases between. The CDR3 covers 15 residues. The CDR3 sequence: CASSVPGAADNEQFF. Here the CDR3 DNA reads TGTGCCAGCAGCGTCCCCGGCGCAGCCGACAATGAGCAGTTCTTC.

There are many counts of this clonotype. The J gene is TRBJ1-2, the V gene TRBV29-1; 8 bases map to TRBD1. The CDR3 extends over 13 amino acids. Per the germline V gene, CDR1 is SQVTM and CDR2 is ANQGSEA. The J segment lost 8 bases and the V segment lost 4 bases, leaving 9 bases of the junction unmatched. The CDR3 region is CSVGLGQGIGYTF. The CDR3 region has the DNA TGCAGCGTTGGGTTAGGACAGGGTATCGGCTACACCTTC.

This clonotype was found many times. The chain has TRBV4-1 and TRBJ2-1; TRBD2 aligns across 8 bases. In germline, CDR1 is MGHRA, CDR2 YSYEKL. Unmatched junction bases numbered 13, after V lost 4 bases and J lost 5 bases. This CDR3 spans 17 amino acids. This chain's CDR3 is CASSPGRGGRLNNEQFF. The CDR3 nucleotides are TGCGCCAGCAGCCCGGGGCGAGGCGGGAGGTTGAACAATGAGCAGTTCTTC.

The rearrangement uses TRBV20-1 and TRBJ2-1; D tentatively fits TRBD1 or TRBD2 (7 bases each). This CDR3 contains 15 residues. V lost 3 bases and J lost 7, with 19 bases in between. Per germline, CDR1 DFQATT and CDR2 SNEGSKA (reference sequence). CDR3 bases: TGCAGTGCTAGTACCAGGGGAGGGGGCTTTAATGAGCAGTTCTTC. It is translated as CSASTRGGGFNEQFF.